What follows describes a single T cell receptor (beta chain). This receptor's antigen is unknown. The input lacks base qualities; no much larger clone sits a single base away. The immunoSEQ Assay was the method used to sequence TCRbeta CDR3 regions. After extraction, genomic DNA underwent amplification by bias-controlled multiplex PCR, followed by high-throughput sequencing. The authors' analysis ran thus. To quantify the absolute abundance of every unique TCRbeta CDR3 region, sequences were collapsed and filtered. T cell fraction was estimated by normalization of TCRbeta template counts to usable DNA, with usable DNA being measured through amplification of reference genes present in all nucleated cells. Repertoire TCRs were annotated as SARS-CoV-2-specific when V gene, CDR3 amino acid sequence and J gene were exactly matched to a known reactive TCR set. The reference SARS-CoV-2 TCR set came from MIRA and was filtered for enrichment in COVID-19-positive ImmuneCODE repertoires, removing public or cross-reactive TCRs. Drawing on the MIRA antigens, annotated TCRs were analysed further at the level of specific ORF or position within ORF. Depth was the summed frequency of annotated unique rearrangements, while breadth was defined as annotated unique rearrangements over total unique productive rearrangements. TCR breadth was compared between groups using two-sided Wilcoxon rank-sum tests. The table was pulled from immuneACCESS by TCRdb, which kept in-frame rearrangements only. Such tables lose some clones; where checked, under half of the loss comes from unresolved V genes, and the rest has no known cause. Clone size and the V and J calls come from that table; the DNA yielded D and trimming. The table for this sample lists hundreds of thousands of clones; 80% to 90% of them were counted only once. Of the sample, 2.5% to 3.5% is held by the ten largest clones.

Relative to germline, V is missing 0 bases and J is missing 8 bases, with 10 bases of the junction outside any gene match. CDR1 LGHNA and CDR2 YSLEER were looked up in the germline V gene. The CDR3 runs 17 amino acids, cysteine and phenylalanine included. The CDR3 DNA has 51 bases and is translated from base 1. The label giving this sample's treatment or condition can be read as: around 19 received Ad26.COV2.S at low or high dose, single or two shots; about 5 received placebo; per-sample allocation not given. For vaccine and placebo recipients, repertoires were sequenced using samples collected on day 63 after the first injection. Cohort 1b enrolled about two dozen adults aged 18-55 years at a single site in Boston, USA, between 29 July and 7 August 2020. Ad26.COV2.S consisted of a replication-incompetent adenovirus type 26 vector by which a prefusion-stabilized SARS-CoV-2 spike protein from the original Wuhan strain was expressed.

The sample is drawn from a study of Ad26.COV2.S vaccination and SARS-CoV-2 variants (dated by TCRdb to the early 2020s). Turning to the overall study: Vaccine-arm donors were drawn from COV1001, a multicentre, randomized, double-blind, placebo-controlled phase I-IIa trial of Ad26.COV2.S in healthy adults. Ad26.COV2.S was administered intramuscularly at 5 x 10^10 or 1 x 10^11 viral particles, either as a single shot or as two shots given 56 days apart. The specificity and breadth of SARS-CoV-2-reactive T cell receptors after Ad26.COV2.S vaccination were assessed by TCRbeta repertoire sequencing. A total of roughly 32 samples were included in the TCR-sequenced set, comprising roughly 19 Ad26.COV2.S vaccine recipients, 5 placebo recipients and 8 SARS-CoV-2 convalescent individuals. Participants in the trial were split at random into five groups of five each, receiving low-dose or high-dose Ad26.COV2.S once or twice, or else placebo on both occasions. Investigators did not know the trial group allocation while performing experiments and assessing outcomes. Overall study results and their limits: Vaccine and placebo recipients had comparable non-spike TCR breadth, which fits with the vaccine containing only spike. Spike-specific TCR breadth was higher in Ad26.COV2.S recipients than in placebo recipients (P = 0.0014). After vaccination, substantial breadth of spike-specific CD8+ and CD4+ T cell responses was reported. The study was not powered to compare responses between vaccine doses or regimens. The authors noted that the TCR breadth and depth analyses may have underestimated total T cell responses.

The clonotype was recovered from a person aged 18-65 years who received the Ad26.COV2.S COVID-19 vaccine or a placebo. This receptor chain uses TRBV4-3 and TRBJ2-1; the junction holds 10 bases that match TRBD1. Sequencing used peripheral blood, obtained in a trial of Ad26.COV2.S vaccine versus placebo. DNA sequence: TGCGCCAGCAGCCAAGATTTACCGGGACAGGGGACGGATGAGCAGTTCTTC. It codes for CASSQDLPGQGTDEQFF.